This TCR beta chain was captured in a study of shared clonotypes between healthy human individuals. Study-wide results and limits: Sharing across four donors was highest in naive CD4 (around 5%) and lowest in memory CD8 (around 0.4%).

The CDR3 runs to 13 residues. V was clipped by 5 bases and J by 5 bases; unmatched bases: 7. CDR1 and CDR2 from the germline V gene are SQVTM and ANQGSEA. Notes on this clone: Its antigen is currently unknown.

Here immunoSEQ multiplex PCR was the method, and the copy in TCRdb shows in-frame clones only, minus some. Of roughly 2,300,000 clones in the sample, 92% were seen once. The source is a man between 18 and 29 years old in good health. Some clones in this sample may be carry-over from other donors' samples. The source material was naive CD4+ T cells from PBMCs. Stated subset: CD45RA+ positively selected. The chain recombines TRBV29-1 with TRBJ2-3, with 7 bases lining up with TRBD1. The CDR3 is CSVTTGRQDTQYF. CDR3 DNA: TGCAGCGTTACGACAGGGAGACAAGATACGCAGTATTTT.